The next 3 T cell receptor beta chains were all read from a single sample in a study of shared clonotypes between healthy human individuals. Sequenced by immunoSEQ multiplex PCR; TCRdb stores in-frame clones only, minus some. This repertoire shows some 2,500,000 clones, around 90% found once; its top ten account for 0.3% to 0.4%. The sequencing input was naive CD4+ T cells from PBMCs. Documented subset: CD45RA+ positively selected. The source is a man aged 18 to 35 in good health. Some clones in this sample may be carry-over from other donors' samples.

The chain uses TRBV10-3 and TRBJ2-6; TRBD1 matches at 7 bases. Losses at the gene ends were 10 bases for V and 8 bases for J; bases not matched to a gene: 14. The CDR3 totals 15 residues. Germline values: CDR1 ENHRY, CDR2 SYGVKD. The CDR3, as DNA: TGTGCCACCCCAGGACAGGCTCGCTGGACCAACGTCCTGACTTTC. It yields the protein CATPGQARWTNVLTF.

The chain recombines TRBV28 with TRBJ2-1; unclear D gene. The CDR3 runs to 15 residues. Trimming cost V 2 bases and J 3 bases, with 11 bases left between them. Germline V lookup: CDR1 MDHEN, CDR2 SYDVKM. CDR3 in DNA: TGTGCCAGCAGTTTAAGACGGAGAAACTACAATGAGCAGTTCTTC. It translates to CASSLRRRNYNEQFF.

The CDR3 bases are TGTGCCAGCAGCACTAATAGCAATCAGCCCCAGCATTTT. Its protein product is CASSTNSNQPQHF. The rearrangement joins TRBV6-5 to TRBJ1-5; D is undetermined. V gave up 6 bases and J gave up 0 bases, with 6 bases separating them. Per the germline V gene, CDR1 is MNHEY and CDR2 is SVGAGI. The CDR3 runs 13 residues.